Described below is a single T cell receptor beta chain sequence and its context. Antigen unknown. This record belongs to a study of T cell repertoires in cytomegalovirus infection. In the study overall: Well-studied HLA-B-restricted CMV epitopes were used in the study alongside recently identified HLA-C-restricted ones.

Study findings and constraints: There were HLA-C-restricted CMV-specific TCR beta clonotypes dominating the ex vivo response.

TCRdb processed the reads anew with MiXCR; each CDR3 protein has one entry. This table has about 480,000 distinct CDR3 sequences, 30% to 40% appearing once. The TCR originated in a human donor in good health (CMV status not recorded). Some clones in this sample may be carry-over from other donors' samples. Specimen: cultured PBMCs, collected from culture after CMV antigen stimulation.

The CDR3, as DNA: TGTGCCAGCAGTGGACAGGGTTCGAACACTGAAGCTTTCTTT. It yields the protein CASSGQGSNTEAFF. This chain joins TRBV7-3 and TRBJ1-1, with 8 bases aligning to TRBD1. With V trimmed by 6 bases and J by 1 base, 4 bases remained unmatched. Germline loops: CDR1 SGHTA, CDR2 FQGTGA. The CDR3 runs to 14 residues.